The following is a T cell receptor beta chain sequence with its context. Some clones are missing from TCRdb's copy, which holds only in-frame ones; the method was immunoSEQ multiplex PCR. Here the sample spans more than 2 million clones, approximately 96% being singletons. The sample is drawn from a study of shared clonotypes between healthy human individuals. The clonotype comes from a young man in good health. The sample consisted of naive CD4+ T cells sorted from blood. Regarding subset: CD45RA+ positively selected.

CDR3 bases: TGTGCCAGCAGTGCCGGGGACAGGGGTAGCAATCAGCCCCAGCATTTT. Protein product: CASSAGDRGSNQPQHF. The chain combines TRBV6-1 with TRBJ1-5; the match to TRBD1 covers 10 bases. Trimming took 4 bases from V and 0 from J; bases not matched to a gene: 3. Germline-derived CDR1 and CDR2 are MNHNS and SASEGT. The CDR3 totals 16 residues.